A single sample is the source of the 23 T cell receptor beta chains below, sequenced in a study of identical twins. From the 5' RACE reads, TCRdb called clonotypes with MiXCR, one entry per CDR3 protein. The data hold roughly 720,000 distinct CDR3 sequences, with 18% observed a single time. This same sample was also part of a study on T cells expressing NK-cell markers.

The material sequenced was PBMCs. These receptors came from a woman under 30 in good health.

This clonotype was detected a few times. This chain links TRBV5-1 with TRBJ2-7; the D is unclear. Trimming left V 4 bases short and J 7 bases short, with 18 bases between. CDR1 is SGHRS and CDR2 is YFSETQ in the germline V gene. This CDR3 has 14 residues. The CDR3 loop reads CASSRELGTEEQYF. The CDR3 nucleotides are TGCGCCAGCAGCCGTGAACTGGGAACAGAAGAGCAGTACTTC.

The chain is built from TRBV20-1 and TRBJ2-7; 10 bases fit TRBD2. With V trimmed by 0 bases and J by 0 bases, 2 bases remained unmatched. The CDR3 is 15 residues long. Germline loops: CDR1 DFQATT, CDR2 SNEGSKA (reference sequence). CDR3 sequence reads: CSAREWTSGSYEQYF. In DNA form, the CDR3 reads TGCAGTGCTAGAGAGTGGACTAGCGGCTCCTACGAGCAGTACTTC.

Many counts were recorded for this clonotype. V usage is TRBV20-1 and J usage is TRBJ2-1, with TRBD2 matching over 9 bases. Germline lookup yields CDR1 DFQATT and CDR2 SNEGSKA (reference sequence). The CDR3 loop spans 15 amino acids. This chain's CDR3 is CSALTSGSSYNEQFF. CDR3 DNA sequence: TGCAGCGCATTGACTAGCGGAAGCTCCTACAATGAGCAGTTCTTC.

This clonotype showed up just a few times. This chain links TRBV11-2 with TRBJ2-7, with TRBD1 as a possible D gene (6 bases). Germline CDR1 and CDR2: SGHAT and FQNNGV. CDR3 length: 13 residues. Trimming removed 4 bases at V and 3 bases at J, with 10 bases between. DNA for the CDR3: TGTGCCAGCAGCTCAAGGACAGTCTACGAGCAGTACTTC. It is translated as CASSSRTVYEQYF. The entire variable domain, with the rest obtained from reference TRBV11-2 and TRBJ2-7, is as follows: EAGVAQSPRYKIIEKRQSVAFWCNPISGHATLYWYQQILGQGPKLLIQFQNNGVVDDSQLPKDRFSAERLKGVDSTLKIQPAKLEDSAVYLCASSSRTVYEQYFGPGTRLTVT.

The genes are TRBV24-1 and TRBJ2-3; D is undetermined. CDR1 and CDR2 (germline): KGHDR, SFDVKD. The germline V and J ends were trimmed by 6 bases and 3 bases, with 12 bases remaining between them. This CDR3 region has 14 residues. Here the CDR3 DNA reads TGTGCCACCAGTTCCGCGGCGGAGACAGATACGCAGTATTTT. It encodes CATSSAAETDTQYF.

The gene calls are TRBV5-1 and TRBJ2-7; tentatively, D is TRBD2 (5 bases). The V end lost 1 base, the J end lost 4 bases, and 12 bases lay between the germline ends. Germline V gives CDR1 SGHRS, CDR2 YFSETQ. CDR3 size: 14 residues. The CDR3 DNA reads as TGCGCCAGCAGCTTGCGTGTCTCGGGATACGAGCAGTACTTC. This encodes CASSLRVSGYEQYF.

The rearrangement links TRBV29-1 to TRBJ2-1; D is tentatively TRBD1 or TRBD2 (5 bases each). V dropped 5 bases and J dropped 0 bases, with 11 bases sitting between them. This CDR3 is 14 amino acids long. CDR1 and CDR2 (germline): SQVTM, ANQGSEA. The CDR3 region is CSVPGRSSYNEQFF. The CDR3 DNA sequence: TGCAGCGTTCCGGGACGGAGCTCCTACAATGAGCAGTTCTTC.

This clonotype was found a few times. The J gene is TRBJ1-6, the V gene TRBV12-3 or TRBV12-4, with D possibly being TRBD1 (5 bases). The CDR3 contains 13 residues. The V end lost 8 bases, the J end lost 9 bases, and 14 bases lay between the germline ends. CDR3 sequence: CASGPAGPSPLHF. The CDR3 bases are TGTGCCAGCGGCCCGGCAGGGCCTTCACCCCTCCACTTT.

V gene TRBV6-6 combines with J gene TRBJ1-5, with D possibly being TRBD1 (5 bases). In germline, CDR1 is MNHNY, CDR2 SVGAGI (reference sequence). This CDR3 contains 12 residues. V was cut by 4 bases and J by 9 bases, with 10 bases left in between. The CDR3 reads CASSSGGGPQHF. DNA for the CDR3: TGTGCCAGCAGTTCCGGGGGAGGGCCCCAGCATTTT.

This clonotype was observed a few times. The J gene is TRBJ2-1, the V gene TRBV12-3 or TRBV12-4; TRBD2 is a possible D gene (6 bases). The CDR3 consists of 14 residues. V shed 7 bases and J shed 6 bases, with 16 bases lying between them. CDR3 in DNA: TGTGCCAGCAACGGCGGGGACGCACGCAATGAGCAGTTCTTC. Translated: CASNGGDARNEQFF.

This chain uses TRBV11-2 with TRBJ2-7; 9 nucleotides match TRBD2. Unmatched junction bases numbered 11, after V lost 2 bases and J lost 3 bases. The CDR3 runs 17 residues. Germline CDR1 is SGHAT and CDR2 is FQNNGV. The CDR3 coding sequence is TGTGCCAGCAGCTTATTCGGAGCGGGAGGCCACTACTACGAGCAGTACTTC. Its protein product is CASSLFGAGGHYYEQYF.

The CDR3 coding sequence is TGCAGTGCTAGGAGGACTAGCGGGAGGTTCGACGAGCAGTACTTC. It translates to CSARRTSGRFDEQYF. V and J are TRBV20-1 and TRBJ2-7, with 14 bases aligning to TRBD2. The CDR3 contains 15 residues. The V segment lost 3 bases and the J segment 5 bases; nucleotides outside the gene matches: 6. The germline gives CDR1 DFQATT, CDR2 SNEGSKA (reference sequence).

The chain's CDR3 is CSASFATNEKLFF. The CDR3 DNA is TGCAGTGCTAGCTTTGCAACTAATGAAAAACTGTTTTTT. The rearrangement joins TRBV20-1 to TRBJ1-4; D is unresolved. Germline assignment: CDR1 DFQATT and CDR2 SNEGSKA (reference sequence). The germline V and J ends were trimmed by 3 bases and 0 bases, with 5 bases remaining between them. The length of the CDR3 is 13 residues.

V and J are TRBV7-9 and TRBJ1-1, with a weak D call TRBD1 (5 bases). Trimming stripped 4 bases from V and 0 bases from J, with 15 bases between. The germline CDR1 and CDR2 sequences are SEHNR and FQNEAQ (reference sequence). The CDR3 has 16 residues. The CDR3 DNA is TGTGCCAGCAGCTCGGAGGGCCAGGGAATGAACACTGAAGCTTTCTTT. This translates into CASSSEGQGMNTEAFF.

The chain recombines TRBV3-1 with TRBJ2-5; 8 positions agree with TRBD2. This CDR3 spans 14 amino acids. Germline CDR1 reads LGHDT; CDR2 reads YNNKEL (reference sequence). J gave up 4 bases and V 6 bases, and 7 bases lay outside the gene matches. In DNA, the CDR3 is TGTGCCAGCAGGGGCCGAGCGGGAGCAGAGACCCAGTACTTC. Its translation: CASRGRAGAETQYF.

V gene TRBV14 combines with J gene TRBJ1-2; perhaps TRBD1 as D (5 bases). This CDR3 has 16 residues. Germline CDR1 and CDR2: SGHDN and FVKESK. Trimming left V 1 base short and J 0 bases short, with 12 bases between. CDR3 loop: CASSQANTGANYGYTF. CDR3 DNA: TGTGCCAGCAGCCAAGCTAATACAGGAGCTAACTATGGCTACACCTTC.

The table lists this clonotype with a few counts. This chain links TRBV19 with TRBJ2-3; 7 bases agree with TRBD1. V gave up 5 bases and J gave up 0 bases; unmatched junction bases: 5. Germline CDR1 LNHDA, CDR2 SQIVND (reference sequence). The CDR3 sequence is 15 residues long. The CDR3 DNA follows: TGTGCCAGTAGTTTCGACAGGGCAAGCACAGATACGCAGTATTTT. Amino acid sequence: CASSFDRASTDTQYF.

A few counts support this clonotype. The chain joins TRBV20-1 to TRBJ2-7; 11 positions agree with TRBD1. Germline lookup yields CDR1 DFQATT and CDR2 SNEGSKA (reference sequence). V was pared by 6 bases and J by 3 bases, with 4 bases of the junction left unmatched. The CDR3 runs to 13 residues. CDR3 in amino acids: CSARTGGDYEQYF. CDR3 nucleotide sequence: TGCAGTGCGAGGACAGGGGGCGACTACGAGCAGTACTTC.

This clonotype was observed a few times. This CDR3 is CASSLITNRRGKVLETQYF. CDR3 nucleotides: TGTGCCAGCAGCTTGATCACGAATCGCAGGGGGAAAGTGTTGGAGACCCAGTACTTC. This sequence joins TRBV11-1 and TRBJ2-5; 7 nucleotides agree with TRBD1. Germline CDR1 and CDR2: SGHAT and FQDESV (reference sequence). The CDR3 consists of 19 residues. V lost 3 bases and J lost 5; bases outside the gene matches: 21.

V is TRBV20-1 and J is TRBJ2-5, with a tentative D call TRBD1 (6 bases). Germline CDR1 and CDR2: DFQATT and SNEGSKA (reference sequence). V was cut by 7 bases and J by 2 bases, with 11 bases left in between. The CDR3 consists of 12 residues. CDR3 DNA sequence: TGCAGTGTTCTGACAGGACAAGAGACCCAGTACTTC. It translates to CSVLTGQETQYF.

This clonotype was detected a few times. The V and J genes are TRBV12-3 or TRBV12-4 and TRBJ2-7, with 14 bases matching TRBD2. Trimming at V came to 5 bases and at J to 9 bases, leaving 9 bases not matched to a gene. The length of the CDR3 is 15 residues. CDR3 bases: TGTGCCAGCAGTCTCCCTGGAGGACTAGCGGGGGGGCAGTACTTC. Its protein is CASSLPGGLAGGQYF.

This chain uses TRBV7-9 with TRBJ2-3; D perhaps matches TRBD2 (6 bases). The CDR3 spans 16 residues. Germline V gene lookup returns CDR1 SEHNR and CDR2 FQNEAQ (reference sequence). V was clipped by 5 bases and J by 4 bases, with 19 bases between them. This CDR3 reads CASSTFVGGSADTQYF. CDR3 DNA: TGTGCCAGCAGCACCTTTGTGGGAGGTTCCGCAGATACGCAGTATTTT.

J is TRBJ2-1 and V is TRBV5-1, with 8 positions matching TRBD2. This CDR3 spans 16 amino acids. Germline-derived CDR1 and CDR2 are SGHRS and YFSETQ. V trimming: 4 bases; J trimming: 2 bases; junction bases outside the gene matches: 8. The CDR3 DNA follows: TGCGCCAGCAGCCGGATGGGGCGGGAGGCCTACAATGAGCAGTTCTTC. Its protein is CASSRMGREAYNEQFF.